This T cell receptor beta chain was sequenced in a study of CD8+CD57+ T cells in acquired aplastic anemia. Study overall: Among healthy donors, CD4+ cells averaged roughly 11 million reads.

This clonotype came up many times. Germline V gene sequence: CDR1 DFQATT, CDR2 SNEGSKA (reference sequence). The CDR3 is 13 amino acids. The V and J ends lost 1 base and 11 bases, in that order; junction bases with no gene match: 9. Genomic DNA templated the TCR beta VDJ and CDR3 profiling. MiXCR, applied by TCRdb to the reads, yields one record per CDR3 protein. Of roughly 150,000 distinct CDR3 sequences in the sample, about 48% are singletons; the top ten hold over 0.95%. Source material: sorted CD4+, CD8+, or CD8+CD57+ T cells (not recorded which) from PBMCs. This TCR was recovered from a human donor in good health. This chain joins TRBV20-1 and TRBJ1-1; 8 bases match TRBD1. The chain's CDR3 is CSARADRVNWAFF. As DNA, the CDR3 is TGCAGTGCTAGAGCGGACAGGGTTAATTGGGCTTTCTTT.